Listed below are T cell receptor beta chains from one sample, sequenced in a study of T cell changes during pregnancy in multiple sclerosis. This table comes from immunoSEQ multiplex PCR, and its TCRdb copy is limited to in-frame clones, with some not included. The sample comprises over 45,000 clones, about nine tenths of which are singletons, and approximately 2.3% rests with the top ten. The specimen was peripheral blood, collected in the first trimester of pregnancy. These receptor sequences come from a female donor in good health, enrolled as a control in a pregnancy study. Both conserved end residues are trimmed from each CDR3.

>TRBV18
ASSFYREEQY
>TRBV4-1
ASSRLVAGIYEQY
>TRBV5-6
ASSPSPSRTSEPLH
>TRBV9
ASSVGGTTTETQY
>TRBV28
ASSTRGVGLTNEKLF
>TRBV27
ASSRSGQASTTQY
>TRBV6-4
ASSYQTHREFYGYT
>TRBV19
ASSISGQETQY
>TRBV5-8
ASSLEGAFYEDSNQPQH
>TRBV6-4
ASSPVSGANVLT
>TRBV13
ASSNSGGTEAF
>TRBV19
ASSMTLNNEQF
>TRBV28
ASSPVRTSQLFLHNEQF
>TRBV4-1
ASSPLLGESYEQY
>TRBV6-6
AITGSNIQY
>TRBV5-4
ASSPIPGTGAYEQY
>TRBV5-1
ASSSEGTQY
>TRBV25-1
ASSENRDGTEAF
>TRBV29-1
SAPGQGIGVPLEAF
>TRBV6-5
ASRLGLAGEQQY
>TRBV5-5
ASSFQGGVDEQY
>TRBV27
ASSSILRTRETQY
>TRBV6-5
ASSYSGLAGGGEQF
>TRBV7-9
ARTGSSGNTIY
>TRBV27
ASSFSGGRVEQY
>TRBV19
ASSMGLGVGQLKNIQY
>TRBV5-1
ASSPGTGFGTEAF
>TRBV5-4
ASSSGVFGWTEAF
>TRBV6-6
ASSTGQGWNQPQH
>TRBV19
ASSIDGGLAKNIQY
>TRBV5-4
ASSPGQLGAQY
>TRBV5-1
ASSLRDFQETQY
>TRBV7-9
ASSSRLAAYEQY
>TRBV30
AWTPRQGYNQPQH
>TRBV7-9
ASSPRGGDEQY
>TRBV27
ASSSENRGPEAF
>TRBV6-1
ASSETDPLF
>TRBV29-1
SVEERQGAIGYT
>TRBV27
ASSLRESSPLH
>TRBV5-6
ASSFGGMAYEQY
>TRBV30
ACTSTDSSYEQY
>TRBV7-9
ASSPLGLAVMNEQF
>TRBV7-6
ASSFGGAGGFQETQY
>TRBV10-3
AVPAPPRQGVNVLT
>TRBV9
ASSVGAGGLSDTQY
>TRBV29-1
SVEEAGYEQY
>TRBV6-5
ASSSLAGDETQY
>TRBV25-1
ASSAQGAPGETQY
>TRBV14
ASSHRQALRSSPLH
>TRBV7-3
ASSLLGAAEQY
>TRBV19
ASRLEGARSPLH
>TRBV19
ASSPRQGPYNSPLH
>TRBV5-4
ASSLGLAGNNEQF
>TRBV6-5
ASSSLQRGSGEQF
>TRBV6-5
ASSYTRAQPQH
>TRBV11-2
ASSPLSTDTQY
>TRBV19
ASSTSRGPLNTEAF